The 19 T cell receptor beta chains given below trace back to one sample, sequenced in a study of blood T cell repertoires in COVID-19. Produced via immunoSEQ multiplex PCR; TCRdb's table is partial and in-frame only. The sample yields 300,000 or so clones, about nine tenths seen once. The sequencing sample was made of peripheral blood. The receptor set was obtained from a woman aged 40 to 50 with acute or convalescent COVID-19.

The chain couples TRBV7-9 to TRBJ2-3; tentative D call: TRBD2 (5 bases). V was trimmed by 5 bases and J by 3 bases, leaving 18 bases between them. CDR1 SEHNR and CDR2 FQNEAQ come from the germline V gene (reference sequence). The CDR3 loop spans 16 amino acids. The CDR3 coding sequence is TGTGCCAGCAGCCCTTCCGCTAGCCCTCCGACAGATACGCAGTATTTT. Encoded protein: CASSPSASPPTDTQYF.

This clone was counted between two and nine times. This chain connects TRBV7-3 to TRBJ2-1, with D possibly TRBD1 on 5 matching bases. Germline V CDR1 and CDR2: SGHTA, FQGTGA. V shed 5 bases and J shed 0 bases, with 11 bases lying between them. The CDR3 is 15 amino acids. CDR3 in DNA: TGTGCCAGCAGCCCTAATAGGGGCTCCTACAATGAGCAGTTCTTC. It specifies CASSPNRGSYNEQFF. The entire variable domain, with the rest obtained from reference TRBV7-3 and TRBJ2-1, is as follows: GAGVSQTPSNKVTEKGKYVELRCDPISGHTALYWYRQSLGQGPEFLIYFQGTGAADDSGLPNDRFFAVRPEGSVSTLKIQRTERGDSAVYLCASSPNRGSYNEQFFGPGTRLTVL.

The chain combines TRBV30 with TRBJ2-1; 9 bases map to TRBD2. Trimming removed 4 bases from V and 8 bases from J; junction bases left unmatched: 6. The CDR3 sequence is 13 residues long. CDR1 and CDR2 (germline): GTSNPN, SVGIG (reference sequence). The CDR3 reads CAWNGGGADEQFF. The CDR3 DNA reads TGTGCCTGGAATGGCGGGGGGGCGGATGAGCAGTTCTTC.

The V call is TRBV6-5, the J call TRBJ2-1, with 8 bases lining up with TRBD1. The CDR3 contains 15 residues. With 7 bases clipped from V and 3 bases from J, the junction kept 8 bases outside the gene matches. The V gene's germline CDR1 is MNHEY and CDR2 SVGAGI. The CDR3 bases are TGTGCCAGCAACAACCCGGGACAGGACTACAATGAGCAGTTCTTC. Translating gives CASNNPGQDYNEQFF.

This clone was observed a few times. The chain employs TRBV7-2 and TRBJ1-3; no definite D call. This CDR3 contains 17 residues. The V gene's germline CDR1 is SGHTA and CDR2 FQGNSA. The ends were cut back, 5 bases at V and 1 base at J, with 18 bases in the middle. The CDR3 sequence is CASSPRAGRGSGNTIYF. CDR3 in DNA: TGTGCCAGCAGCCCAAGGGCGGGAAGAGGATCTGGAAACACCATATATTTT.

This chain uses TRBV6-6 with TRBJ2-3; a weak D match, TRBD1 (5 bases). Germline lookup yields CDR1 MNHNY and CDR2 SVGAGI (reference sequence). The CDR3 has 14 amino acids. Deletions cut 8 bases from V and 5 bases from J, with 17 bases between. CDR3 DNA: TGTGCCAGCGCCCTACCCAGGGAAGGAGATACGCAGTATTTT. It specifies CASALPREGDTQYF.

V usage is TRBV12-3 or TRBV12-4 and J usage is TRBJ2-2; D not certain. CDR3 length equals 13 residues. With 7 bases removed from V and 3 bases from J, the gap between germline ends came to 9 bases. CDR3 sequence (DNA): TGTGCCAGCACAGTGGGCCACACCGGGGAGCTGTTTTTT. It codes for CASTVGHTGELFF.

This clone came up once. The rearrangement links TRBV6-5 to TRBJ1-5, with 10 bases fitting TRBD1. In germline, CDR1 is MNHEY, CDR2 SVGAGI. The V and J ends lost 0 bases and 6 bases, in that order; junction bases with no gene match: 2. CDR3 length: 15 residues. The CDR3 region is CASSYSRTGGQPQHF. The CDR3 nucleotides read TGTGCCAGCAGTTACTCGAGGACAGGGGGTCAGCCCCAGCATTTT.

The V gene is TRBV12-3 or TRBV12-4, the J gene TRBJ1-5, with D unclear. V lost 3 bases, J lost 5 bases, and 8 bases lay in between. This CDR3 contains 13 residues. CDR3 DNA sequence: TGTGCCAGCAGTTTTGGCAGTCATCAGCCCCAGCATTTT. Amino acids: CASSFGSHQPQHF.

V is TRBV9 and J is TRBJ2-3, with a possible D match to TRBD1 (5 bases). CDR1 is SGDLS, CDR2 YYNGEE, per germline. The CDR3 covers 15 residues. Trimming removed 4 bases at V and 6 bases at J, with 18 bases between. CDR3 in amino acids: CASSSQGTGWDTQYF. The CDR3 DNA is TGTGCCAGCAGCTCCCAGGGAACGGGCTGGGATACGCAGTATTTT. The full variable domain, in which reference TRBV9 and TRBJ2-3 provide the parts outside the CDR3, is DSGVTQTPKHLITATGQRVTLRCSPRSGDLSVYWYQQSLDQGLQFLIQYYNGEERAKGNILERFSAQQFPDLHSELNLSSLELGDSALYFCASSSQGTGWDTQYFGPGTRLTVL.

Points on this clone: One end of the junction does not line up with germline, which may come from a read error. The chain links TRBV4-1 to TRBJ2-2, with D perhaps TRBD2 (5 bases). The germline V gene encodes CDR1 MGHRA and CDR2 YSYEKL. This CDR3 is built from 13 residues. The CDR3 loop reads CASSQQHTGKLFF. The CDR3 DNA is TGCGCCAGCAGCCAGCAGCACACCGGGAAGCTGTTTTTT.

The V call is TRBV29-1, the J call TRBJ1-1; a weak D match, TRBD1 (5 bases). Germline V gene lookup returns CDR1 SQVTM and CDR2 ANQGSEA. The CDR3 contains 12 residues. Trimming removed 7 bases at V and 0 bases at J, with 9 bases between. CDR3 in DNA: TGCAGCGCAGTGACAGTGAACACTGAAGCTTTCTTT. This translates into CSAVTVNTEAFF. Complete variable domain (other parts from reference TRBV29-1 and TRBJ1-1): SAVISQKPSRDICQRGTSLTIQCQVDSQVTMMFWYRQQPGQSLTLIATANQGSEATYESGFVIDKFPISRPNLTFSTLTVSNMSPEDSSIYLCSAVTVNTEAFFGQGTRLTVV.

For this clone: One junction end disagrees with the germline gene, perhaps due to a read error. This rearrangement joins TRBV30 to TRBJ1-2; 7 bases align to TRBD1. Germline V lookup: CDR1 GTSNPN, CDR2 SVGIG (reference sequence). The CDR3 contains 13 residues. The CDR3 bases are TGTGCCTGGAGTGCCCTCGGACAGGCCGGACGGGACTTC. Its protein product is CAWSALGQAGRDF. Together with reference TRBV30 and TRBJ1-2, the CDR3 gives the full variable domain: SQTIHQWPATLVQPVGSPLSLECTVEGTSNPNLYWYRQAAGRGLQLLFYSVGIGQISSEVPQNLSASRPQDRQFILSSKKLLLSDSGFYLCAWSALGQAGRDFGSGTRLTVV.

The chain recombines TRBV4-1 with TRBJ2-6, with a possible D match to TRBD2 (5 bases). The CDR3 is 20 amino acids. V gave up 3 bases and J gave up 3 bases, with 24 bases separating them. The V gene's germline CDR1 is MGHRA and CDR2 YSYEKL. CDR3 in DNA: TGCGCCAGCAGCCAGCCGCCTGTGCGGAGAGGTGCGGGTGGGGCCAACGTCCTGACTTTC. Amino acids: CASSQPPVRRGAGGANVLTF.

This chain uses TRBV4-1 with TRBJ1-2; D is unclear. Germline values: CDR1 MGHRA, CDR2 YSYEKL. This CDR3 is 12 amino acids long. V lost 5 bases and J 2 bases, leaving 6 bases between the germline ends. CDR3 sequence: CASSETNYGYTF. The CDR3, as DNA: TGCGCCAGCAGCGAGACAAACTATGGCTACACCTTC.

The genes are TRBV19 and TRBJ2-5; D not resolved. V was trimmed by 3 bases and J by 5 bases, leaving 10 bases between them. CDR1 is LNHDA, CDR2 SQIVND, per germline (reference sequence). The CDR3 has 13 residues. This chain's CDR3 is CASSMPPEETQYF. In nucleotides, the CDR3 is TGTGCCAGTAGTATGCCCCCTGAGGAGACCCAGTACTTC.

The rearrangement links TRBV11-3 to TRBJ2-5; TRBD1 might be the D (5 bases). The CDR3 has 13 amino acids. V gave up 5 bases and J gave up 4 bases, with 11 bases separating them. Per germline, CDR1 SGHNT and CDR2 YENEEA. The CDR3 DNA reads as TGTGCCAGCAGCCCCAGGGATACAGAGACCCAGTACTTC. It codes for CASSPRDTETQYF.

The gene calls are TRBV10-3 and TRBJ1-5; D gene unclear. The germline V gene encodes CDR1 ENHRY and CDR2 SYGVKD. This CDR3 contains 13 residues. V lost 6 bases, J lost 5 bases, and 11 bases lay in between. The CDR3 here is CAISATRDQPQHF. The CDR3 DNA follows: TGTGCCATCAGCGCTACTCGGGATCAGCCCCAGCATTTT.

The genes are TRBV7-9 and TRBJ2-1; 9 nucleotides match TRBD2. The CDR3 extends over 13 amino acids. The ends lost 5 bases at V and 14 bases at J; junction bases unmatched: 10. Germline CDR1 SEHNR, CDR2 FQNEAQ (reference sequence). The CDR3 protein is CASSPPGVAGEFF. In DNA form, the CDR3 reads TGTGCCAGCAGCCCCCCCGGGGTAGCGGGGGAGTTCTTC.